This note documents a single TCR beta chain sequence. No antigen is known for it. The trim removed 3 bases at V and 5 bases at J, leaving 4 bases unmatched. The V gene's germline CDR1 is SGHNT and CDR2 YYREEE (reference sequence). The CDR3 has 15 amino acids. The sample originates from a study of cytomegalovirus exposure and HLA in healthy donors. Study details: A previous analysis identified more than 100 million unique TCR beta sequences derived from some 200 million T cells.

Whole-study results and caveats: Follow-up analysis seemed to connect common viral pathogens with several of the most significant clusters identified.

This PCR relied on a set of 60 Vbeta primers and 13 Jbeta primers. Methods used by the authors: Roughly 80 million unique TCR beta chains, 9 million to 14 million shared, were counted in a later analysis. Some clones are missing from TCRdb's copy, which holds only in-frame ones; the method was immunoSEQ multiplex PCR. The V and J calls and clone size are taken from that table; D and trimming were inferred from the DNA. Of about 140,000 clones listed, 73% are singletons. The sequenced sample consisted of PBMCs. This receptor was identified in a human donor in good health. This chain joins TRBV5-4 and TRBJ2-3; 12 bases align to TRBD2. The CDR3 is CASSYTSGGLDTQYF. The CDR3 DNA follows: TGTGCCAGCAGCTATACTAGCGGGGGGTTAGATACGCAGTATTTT.